This entry lists 26 T cell receptor beta chains sequenced from one sample in a study of cytomegalovirus exposure and HLA in healthy donors. With 60 Vbeta and 13 Jbeta primers, the PCR was carried out. Assay: immunoSEQ multiplex PCR; the TCRdb copy retains only in-frame clones and omits some. The sample yields some 190,000 clones, around 80% seen once. Specimen: PBMCs. These receptors came from a man between 18 and 35 years old in good health and CMV-seronegative.

The chain is built from TRBV13 and TRBJ2-2, with 7 bases identical to TRBD2. J was trimmed by 2 bases and V by 3 bases; bases with no gene match: 6. Per germline, CDR1 PRHDT and CDR2 FYEKMQ (reference sequence). The CDR3 sequence is 16 residues long. The CDR3: CASSLGWEGNTGELFF. The CDR3 nucleotides are TGTGCCAGCAGCTTGGGCTGGGAGGGAAACACCGGGGAGCTGTTTTTT.

V usage is TRBV7-9 and J usage is TRBJ1-1, with no clear D. With 5 bases removed from V and 4 bases from J, the gap between germline ends came to 11 bases. The CDR3 runs 13 residues. The germline V gene has CDR1 SEHNR and CDR2 FQNEAQ (reference sequence). The CDR3, as DNA: TGTGCCAGCAGCAGAGGAGAGGGCACTGAAGCTTTCTTT. Its translation is CASSRGEGTEAFF.

The chain joins TRBV9 to TRBJ1-5, with D tentatively TRBD1 (6 bases). The CDR3 is 15 residues long. V was shortened by 4 bases and J by 4 bases, with 15 bases between the two germline ends. Germline V gene data show CDR1 as SGDLS and CDR2 as YYNGEE. CDR3 nucleotide sequence: TGTGCCAGCAGCCCGACTGGACAGTTGAATCAGCCCCAGCATTTT. Protein: CASSPTGQLNQPQHF.

The chain joins TRBV27 to TRBJ2-7; 8 bases match TRBD2. V was clipped by 5 bases and J by 2 bases; unmatched bases: 8. Germline loops: CDR1 MNHEY, CDR2 SMNVEV (reference sequence). The CDR3 contains 15 residues. CDR3 in amino acids: CASSPIGGGTYEQYF. CDR3 coding DNA: TGTGCCAGCAGTCCAATCGGGGGGGGAACCTACGAGCAGTACTTC.

CDR3 residues: CASRLYGTGLNTGELFF. The DNA for the CDR3 is TGTGCCAGTAGACTTTACGGGACAGGGCTGAACACCGGGGAGCTGTTTTTT. The J gene is TRBJ2-2, the V gene TRBV19, with TRBD1 matching 9 bases. Per germline, CDR1 LNHDA and CDR2 SQIVND (reference sequence). J lost 1 base, V lost 6 bases, and 9 bases had no gene match. CDR3 size: 17 residues. The variable domain in full, completed from reference TRBV19 and TRBJ2-2, reads DGGITQSPKYLFRKEGQNVTLSCEQNLNHDAMYWYRQDPGQGLRLIYYSQIVNDFQKGDIAEGYSVSREKKESFPLTVTSAQKNPTAFYLCASRLYGTGLNTGELFFGEGSRLTVL.

This CDR3 is CASSLKGGVLDRHNYGYTF. The CDR3 region has the DNA TGTGCCAGCAGTTTAAAAGGAGGGGTACTCGACAGACATAACTATGGCTACACCTTC. V gene TRBV27 combines with J gene TRBJ1-2, with D possibly TRBD1 on 5 matching bases. Per the germline V gene, CDR1 is MNHEY and CDR2 is SMNVEV (reference sequence). V was shortened by 2 bases and J by 1 base, with 23 bases between the two germline ends. The CDR3 sequence is 19 residues long.

The rearrangement links TRBV30 to TRBJ2-3; TRBD2 matches 8 bases. Germline CDR1 GTSNPN, CDR2 SVGIG (reference sequence). The CDR3 is 15 amino acids. The V segment lost 2 bases and the J segment 2 bases; nucleotides outside the gene matches: 6. As DNA, the CDR3 is TGTGCCTGGAGTACCAGCGGGGGATACACAGATACGCAGTATTTT. Residues: CAWSTSGGYTDTQYF.

The genes are TRBV4-1 and TRBJ2-7; TRBD2 agrees at 9 bases. The CDR3 totals 15 residues. The germline gives CDR1 MGHRA, CDR2 YSYEKL. V lost 6 bases and J lost 2; bases outside the gene matches: 8. The CDR3 sequence is CASSLTGTSTYEQYF. CDR3 coding DNA: TGCGCCAGCAGTTTAACCGGGACTAGCACCTACGAGCAGTACTTC.

The chain employs TRBV6-5 and TRBJ2-1; TRBD1 agrees at 8 bases. This CDR3 spans 14 amino acids. V gave up 5 bases and J gave up 2 bases; unmatched junction bases: 2. The V gene's germline CDR1 is MNHEY and CDR2 SVGAGI. The CDR3 sequence: CASSPDRAYNEQFF. DNA for the CDR3: TGTGCCAGCAGTCCGGACAGGGCCTACAATGAGCAGTTCTTC.

The rearrangement links TRBV10-2 to TRBJ1-2; 8 nucleotides match TRBD1. V shed 8 bases and J 8 bases; nucleotides not matched to a gene: 10. CDR1 and CDR2 (germline): WSHSY, SAAADI. This CDR3 is 13 amino acids long. The CDR3 DNA reads TGCGCCAGCGAATCAGGGGGCGGCGGAGGCTACACCTTC. Its protein product is CASESGGGGGYTF.

V and J are TRBV7-3 and TRBJ2-1, with 10 bases that match TRBD2. CDR3 length: 16 amino acids. V was clipped by 2 bases and J by 1 base; unmatched bases: 2. The V gene's germline CDR1 is SGHTA and CDR2 FQGTGA. CDR3 bases: TGTGCCAGCAGCTTATCTAGCGGGGGTTCCTACAATGAGCAGTTCTTC. This codes for CASSLSSGGSYNEQFF.

The chain joins TRBV9 to TRBJ2-2; tentative D call: TRBD2 (5 bases). V was clipped by 3 bases and J by 4 bases, with 13 bases between them. Germline V gene sequence: CDR1 SGDLS, CDR2 YYNGEE. CDR3 length: 15 residues. Here the CDR3 reads CASSGPAASTGELFF. The DNA for the CDR3 is TGTGCCAGCAGCGGGCCAGCGGCAAGCACCGGGGAGCTGTTTTTT.

The chain is built from TRBV6-5 and TRBJ2-5, with 12 bases identical to TRBD2. CDR3 length: 15 residues. V shed 5 bases and J 13 bases; nucleotides not matched to a gene: 14. Per the germline V gene, CDR1 is MNHEY and CDR2 is SVGAGI. The CDR3 sequence is CASSPRLAGGPRWYF. CDR3 coding DNA: TGTGCCAGCAGTCCGCGGCTAGCGGGAGGGCCGCGTTGGTACTTC.

The rearrangement links TRBV29-1 to TRBJ2-5, with 8 nucleotides matching TRBD2. The germline V gene has CDR1 SQVTM and CDR2 ANQGSEA. This CDR3 has 15 residues. V lost 3 bases, J lost 5 bases, and 11 bases stayed unmatched. CDR3 DNA sequence: TGCAGCGTTGAGCTAAGGCTAGCGGGTTTGGAGACCCAGTACTTC. Translating gives CSVELRLAGLETQYF.

The CDR3: CASSYSLQGHGYTF. CDR3 nucleotides: TGTGCCAGCAGTTACTCATTACAGGGCCATGGCTACACCTTC. The V call is TRBV6-5, the J call TRBJ1-2; TRBD1 might be the D (6 bases). With 0 bases removed from V and 6 bases from J, the gap between germline ends came to 11 bases. CDR1 and CDR2 from the germline V gene are MNHEY and SVGAGI. CDR3 length equals 14 residues.

This clone occurred once. This sequence joins TRBV18 and TRBJ2-1; 8 bases are a match to TRBD2. J was trimmed by 5 bases and V by 5 bases; bases with no gene match: 11. CDR1 is KGHSH, CDR2 LQKENI, per germline. This CDR3 region has 16 residues. The CDR3 DNA reads TGTGCCAGCTCAATACCCGGGACTAGTGTTCACAATGAGCAGTTCTTC. It yields the protein CASSIPGTSVHNEQFF.

The rearrangement links TRBV4-2 to TRBJ2-7; a weak D match, TRBD1 (5 bases). CDR1 and CDR2 from the germline V gene are LGHNA and YNFKEQ. Trimming left V 0 bases short and J 0 bases short, with 9 bases between. The CDR3 loop spans 15 amino acids. The CDR3 loop is CASSQDLDSSYEQYF. The DNA of the CDR3 is TGTGCCAGCAGCCAAGATCTCGACAGCTCCTACGAGCAGTACTTC.

As for this clone: Within the sample, other DNA sequences also encode this same CDR3. The chain links TRBV7-6 to TRBJ2-5, with 7 bases matching TRBD1. V lost 3 bases to trimming and J lost 4 bases; unmatched junction nucleotides: 5. This CDR3 has 14 amino acids. The V gene's germline CDR1 is SGHVS and CDR2 FNYEAQ. The chain's CDR3 is CASSFTGERETQYF. CDR3 DNA: TGTGCCAGCAGCTTTACAGGGGAGCGAGAGACCCAGTACTTC.

The chain is built from TRBV30 and TRBJ1-1, with 8 nucleotides matching TRBD1. V shed 1 base and J 10 bases; nucleotides not matched to a gene: 2. The CDR3 extends over 11 amino acids. Germline assignment: CDR1 GTSNPN and CDR2 SVGIG (reference sequence). The DNA for the CDR3 is TGTGCCTGGAGTGAAACAGGGGGAGCTTTCTTT. As protein: CAWSETGGAFF. Combining the CDR3 with reference TRBV30 and TRBJ1-1 gives the whole variable domain SQTIHQWPATLVQPVGSPLSLECTVEGTSNPNLYWYRQAAGRGLQLLFYSVGIGQISSEVPQNLSASRPQDRQFILSSKKLLLSDSGFYLCAWSETGGAFFGQGTRLTVV.

V usage is TRBV7-8 and J usage is TRBJ1-5; D unresolved. CDR1 and CDR2 from the germline V gene are SGHVS and FQNEAQ. The V end lost 2 bases, the J end lost 3 bases, and 14 bases lay between the germline ends. CDR3 length: 16 residues. This CDR3 is CASSLIPGQNNQPQHF. DNA of the CDR3: TGTGCCAGCAGCTTAATTCCTGGGCAGAACAATCAGCCCCAGCATTTT.

The chain has TRBV5-4 and TRBJ2-1; D might be TRBD1 (6 bases). Trimming cost V 3 bases and J 1 base, with 11 bases left between them. Germline V gene sequence: CDR1 SGHNT, CDR2 YYREEE (reference sequence). CDR3 length: 15 amino acids. In DNA form, the CDR3 reads TGTGCCAGCAGCTCCGGACAGCGATCCTACAATGAGCAGTTCTTC. Protein: CASSSGQRSYNEQFF. Full variable domain (outside the CDR3, taken from reference TRBV5-4 and TRBJ2-1): ETGVTQSPTHLIKTRGQQVTLRCSSQSGHNTVSWYQQALGQGPQFIFQYYREEENGRGNFPPRFSGLQFPNYSSELNVNALELDDSALYLCASSSGQRSYNEQFFGPGTRLTVL.

This clone was seen just once. The chain employs TRBV13 and TRBJ2-3; 9 positions match TRBD1. CDR3 size: 15 residues. V shed 3 bases, J shed 4 bases, and the junction held 5 bases outside the gene matches. Germline loops: CDR1 PRHDT, CDR2 FYEKMQ (reference sequence). Written as DNA, the CDR3 is TGTGCCAGCAGCTTCCCTGGACAGGGGTCAGATACGCAGTATTTT. Protein sequence: CASSFPGQGSDTQYF.

The gene calls are TRBV19 and TRBJ1-5; tentative D call: TRBD1 (6 bases). Per the germline V gene, CDR1 is LNHDA and CDR2 is SQIVND (reference sequence). CDR3 length: 15 residues. Trimming pared 3 bases from V and 9 bases from J, leaving 18 bases between. The CDR3 protein is CASSISETGRGPQHF. The DNA for the CDR3 is TGTGCCAGTAGTATCTCCGAGACAGGTCGCGGGCCCCAGCATTTT.

This sequence joins TRBV5-4 and TRBJ1-1; a weak D match, TRBD1 (5 bases). The CDR3 length is 14 residues. Trimming took 0 bases from V and 4 from J, leaving 10 bases between them. The germline gives CDR1 SGHNT, CDR2 YYREEE (reference sequence). The CDR3 sequence is CASSLEAGRTEAFF. The CDR3 DNA reads TGTGCCAGCAGCTTGGAGGCAGGGCGCACTGAAGCTTTCTTT.

The chain has TRBV30 and TRBJ1-1, with D maybe TRBD1 (6 bases). The ends were cut back, 4 bases at V and 0 bases at J, with 15 bases in the middle. Germline-derived CDR1 and CDR2 are GTSNPN and SVGIG (reference sequence). CDR3 length: 15 residues. The CDR3 here is CAWTAGVWMNTEAFF. CDR3 DNA: TGTGCCTGGACGGCAGGGGTATGGATGAACACTGAAGCTTTCTTT.

The chain carries TRBV29-1 and TRBJ2-1; a possible D gene is TRBD1 (6 bases). The V gene lost 6 bases and the J gene lost 8 bases, with 20 bases spanning the gap. CDR1 is SQVTM, CDR2 ANQGSEA, per germline. The CDR3 spans 14 residues. CDR3 amino acids: CSVPGYYRDDEQFF. The CDR3 DNA reads as TGCAGCGTCCCCGGTTACTACAGGGACGATGAGCAGTTCTTC.